The rows below give T cell receptor beta chains drawn from one sample of a study of cytomegalovirus exposure and HLA in healthy donors. Assay: immunoSEQ multiplex PCR; the TCRdb copy retains only in-frame clones and omits some. The sample gives 85,000 to 100,000 clones, around 64% of which show up once; approximately 3% is in the top ten. Specimen: PBMCs. These TCRs come from a man aged 60 to 75 in good health and CMV-seronegative. The CDR3 runs from the conserved cysteine through the conserved F or W. The D gene is left open where the match is weak. Only part of the rows carry a size: once, few, many, or a class if the clone is expanded.

J	size	V	D	DNA	CDR3
TRBJ2-5	.	TRBV2	TRBD2	TGTGCCAGCAGTGAAAGACTAGCGGGGCAAGAGACCCAGTACTTC	CASSERLAGQETQYF
TRBJ1-1	.	TRBV27	.	TGTGCCAGCAGACCCAAACAATATAAAACTGAAGCTTTCTTT	CASRPKQYKTEAFF
TRBJ2-2	.	TRBV27	TRBD1	TGTGCCAGCAGAACGGGACAGGGGAACACCGGGGAGCTGTTTTTT	CASRTGQGNTGELFF
TRBJ1-1	.	TRBV27	.	TGTGCCAGCAGCGACCGGCGGGCTGGTGAAGCTTTCTTT	CASSDRRAGEAFF
TRBJ2-2	.	TRBV6-1	.	TGTGCCAGCAGTGAAACTGGCGGGATGAACACCGGGGAGCTGTTTTTT	CASSETGGMNTGELFF
TRBJ2-7	.	TRBV13	TRBD2	TGTGCCAGCAGCCGTGGACTAGCGGGAAACGAGCAGTACTTC	CASSRGLAGNEQYF
TRBJ2-3	.	TRBV5-1	TRBD2	TGCGCCAGCAGCTTGCCTAGCGGGGGGTTTTCAGATACGCAGTATTTT	CASSLPSGGFSDTQYF
TRBJ2-3	.	TRBV12-5	TRBD2	TGTGCTAGTGGTTTGAAACATTCCGGGACTAGCGGGTTCCCAGATACGCAGTATTTT	CASGLKHSGTSGFPDTQYF
TRBJ2-1	few	TRBV25-1	.	TGTGCCAGCAGTGAGCCACAAGGGACTCTGGGGGACAATGAGCAGTTCTTC	CASSEPQGTLGDNEQFF
TRBJ2-2	few	TRBV27	.	TGTGCCAGCAGTTTACTCCCAGTGAACACCGGGGAGCTGTTTTTT	CASSLLPVNTGELFF
TRBJ2-7	.	TRBV18	TRBD1	TGTGCCAGCTCACCATGGGGACAGGGAAATTCCTACGAGCAGTACTTC	CASSPWGQGNSYEQYF
TRBJ2-3	once	TRBV11-2	.	TGTGCCAGCAGCTTAGTATTTCTCTCTGGCGGGGATACGCAGTATTTT	CASSLVFLSGGDTQYF
TRBJ2-5	.	TRBV5-1	TRBD1	TGCGCCAGCAACCCGGGACAGTTCCAAGAGACCCAGTACTTC	CASNPGQFQETQYF
TRBJ2-3	.	TRBV6-4	TRBD1	TGTGCCAGCAGTGGGACAGGGGGCACAGATACGCAGTATTTT	CASSGTGGTDTQYF
TRBJ2-2	few	TRBV6-4	TRBD2	TGTGCCAGCAGCGGGAGGGACACCGGGGAGCTGTTTTTT	CASSGRDTGELFF
TRBJ1-3	.	TRBV18	.	TGTGCCAGCTCACCGAAAACACCCGGGACTGCTGGAAACACCATATATTTT	CASSPKTPGTAGNTIYF
TRBJ2-7	few	TRBV25-1	TRBD2	TGTGCCAGCAGCTGGGGGGGGACCATGCCGTACTTC	CASSWGGTMPYF
TRBJ1-2	.	TRBV6-1	.	TGTGCCAGCACCCAACCACCTCAGGGGCGTTATGGCTACACCTTC	CASTQPPQGRYGYTF
TRBJ1-3	.	TRBV5-1	TRBD1	TGCGCCAGCAGCTGGGAACTGACAGGGAGCTCTGGAAACACCATATATTTT	CASSWELTGSSGNTIYF
TRBJ2-3	.	TRBV30	TRBD1	TGTGCCGGGGGGTTGGGGGTGACAGGGGGCGAGGATACGCAGTATTTT	CAGGLGVTGGEDTQYF
TRBJ1-5	.	TRBV7-2	TRBD1	TGTGCCAGCAGCCCTACAGGGGGCTCTCAGCCCCAGCATTTT	CASSPTGGSQPQHF
TRBJ2-2	few	TRBV4-1	TRBD1	TGCGCCAGCAGCCAAGGTGGTAGACAGGGCGACACCGGGGAGCTGTTTTTT	CASSQGGRQGDTGELFF
TRBJ2-2	few	TRBV9	TRBD1	TGTGCCAGCAGCGGCCGGGACAGGGGTGCCGGGGAGCTGTTTTTT	CASSGRDRGAGELFF
TRBJ2-2	.	TRBV7-9	.	TGTGCCAGCAGCTTAGTCTCCCTAGGACAAACAGGCGCCGGGGAGCTGTTTTTT	CASSLVSLGQTGAGELFF
TRBJ2-7	once	TRBV27	.	TGTGCCAGCAGTTTATACGGGGGTTATACCTACGAGCAGTACTTC	CASSLYGGYTYEQYF
TRBJ2-7	.	TRBV2	TRBD2	TGTGCCAGCAGTGGCGGGAGGGGATCATACGAGCAGTACTTC	CASSGGRGSYEQYF
TRBJ1-2	.	TRBV27	.	TGTGCCAGCAGTTTATCGGGAGTACCTAACTATGGCTACACCTTC	CASSLSGVPNYGYTF
TRBJ1-5	.	TRBV6-1	.	TGTGCCAGCAGTGAACGGGGGTCGGGACAGCCCCAGCATTTT	CASSERGSGQPQHF
TRBJ1-1	.	TRBV15	.	TGTGCCACCAGCAGAGGCGGGGTCACTGAAGCTTTCTTT	CATSRGGVTEAFF
TRBJ2-1	.	TRBV6-1	TRBD1	TGTGCCAGCACCATGGGACAGGGGGGCTACAATGAGCAGTTCTTC	CASTMGQGGYNEQFF
TRBJ2-3	.	TRBV27	.	TGTGCCAGCAGTCTCCGACCGGGGGTCTGGGATACGCAGTATTTT	CASSLRPGVWDTQYF
TRBJ2-7	few	TRBV30	TRBD2	TGTGCCTGGGAGGGAGCGGGAGGGCCCTACGAGCAGTACTTC	CAWEGAGGPYEQYF
TRBJ1-1	once	TRBV7-3	.	TGTGCCAGCAGCTCCGCCCAGCAGGGGCCGGCTGAAGCTTTCTTT	CASSSAQQGPAEAFF
TRBJ2-3	.	TRBV7-9	TRBD2	TGTTCCAGCAGCTTAGCGGGGACTATAGGGACAGATACGCAGTATTTT	CSSSLAGTIGTDTQYF
TRBJ2-1	.	TRBV9	TRBD2	TGTGCCAGCAGCACCCTAGCGGGGGCCTACTCCTCCTACAATGAGCAGTTCTTC	CASSTLAGAYSSYNEQFF
TRBJ2-1	few	TRBV11-2	TRBD2	TGTGCCAGCAGCCCCGGGGGGGCTAGGAATGAGCAGTTCTTC	CASSPGGARNEQFF
TRBJ2-5	.	TRBV5-6	.	TGTGCCAGCGGCTCGGCCCCAGGGGCCCAGTACTTC	CASGSAPGAQYF
TRBJ2-1	few	TRBV18	TRBD2	TGTGCCAGCTCACTAGCGGGCGCTAATGAGCAGTTCTTC	CASSLAGANEQFF
TRBJ2-5	few	TRBV2	.	TGTGCCAGCAAGGGGTCAGCCCAGAGTTGGGAGACCCAGTACTTC	CASKGSAQSWETQYF
TRBJ2-5	.	TRBV5-1	.	TGCGCCAGCAGCCCCGGCGGCCAACTCCGAGAGACCCAGTACTTC	CASSPGGQLRETQYF
TRBJ1-3	once	TRBV7-9	TRBD1	TGTGCCAGCAGCTTAGCGATTATGGACAGGGGGCCGTCTGGAAACACCATATATTTT	CASSLAIMDRGPSGNTIYF
TRBJ2-1	few	TRBV7-2	TRBD2	TGTGCCAGCAGCTTAGCGGCGACTCTAGCGGGAGTATACAATGAGCAGTTCTTC	CASSLAATLAGVYNEQFF
TRBJ2-5	.	TRBV7-6	TRBD2	TGTGCCAGCAGTATTTCGGGAGGTAGGGAGACCCAGTACTTC	CASSISGGRETQYF
TRBJ2-1	few	TRBV5-6	.	TGTGCCAGCAGCTTGGCAGGGGGGCCCCCCTACAATGAGCAGTTCTTC	CASSLAGGPPYNEQFF
TRBJ2-1	.	TRBV6-5	TRBD2	TGTGCCAGCAGTTACTCGCGGGGGGGCCTCAACAATGAGCAGTTCTTC	CASSYSRGGLNNEQFF
TRBJ1-4	.	TRBV7-2	.	TGTGCCAGCAGCGGTGAGGAGGGCGATGAAAAACTGTTTTTT	CASSGEEGDEKLFF
TRBJ1-5	.	TRBV4-2	.	TGTGCCAGCAGCCAAGGTCTCCAGCCCCAGCATTTT	CASSQGLQPQHF
TRBJ2-7	.	TRBV25-1	TRBD2	TGTGCCAGCAAGGCTAGCGGGGGGACATACGAGCAGTACTTC	CASKASGGTYEQYF
TRBJ1-5	.	TRBV6-6	.	TGTGCCAGCAGTGACCCCGGGGGGCAGGGTCAGCCCCAGCATTTT	CASSDPGGQGQPQHF
TRBJ2-3	.	TRBV28	TRBD2	TGTGCCAGCAGTTTTTCGGGACTAGCGATGGGATCAGATACGCAGTATTTT	CASSFSGLAMGSDTQYF
TRBJ1-1	once	TRBV10-3	TRBD1	TGTGCCATCAGTCCAGGACAGGGGGTTACTGAAGCTTTCTTT	CAISPGQGVTEAFF
TRBJ1-2	.	TRBV4-1	.	TGCGCCAGCAGCCAAGATCTAGAGGCGAGAAACTCTATTCCACGCTACACCTTC	CASSQDLEARNSIPRYTF
TRBJ1-1	.	TRBV28	.	TGTGCCAGCAGTTTATGGGTCAGGGACACTGAAGCTTTCTTT	CASSLWVRDTEAFF
TRBJ1-5	.	TRBV19	TRBD1	TGTGCCAGTACTACCTTGACAGGGGGCGCTTCCCAGCCCCAGCATTTT	CASTTLTGGASQPQHF
TRBJ1-4	.	TRBV19	.	TGTGCCAGTACCGATACAGGTTTCACGAATGAAAAACTGTTTTTT	CASTDTGFTNEKLFF
TRBJ1-5	.	TRBV2	.	TGTGCCAGCAGTGACATGGCGGACATCGTGGGTCAGCCCCAGCATTTT	CASSDMADIVGQPQHF
TRBJ2-7	.	TRBV5-1	TRBD2	TGCGCCAGCAGCAGGACTAGCGGGAACTACGAGCAGTACTTC	CASSRTSGNYEQYF
TRBJ1-2	.	TRBV15	.	TGTGCCACCAGCAGGGACCGGGACAAAGTAAGCTATGGCTACACCTTC	CATSRDRDKVSYGYTF